The 17 T cell receptor beta chains presented below share a single source sample, sequenced in a study of T cell responses to AZD1222 COVID-19 vaccine. Some clones are missing from TCRdb's copy, which holds only in-frame ones; the method was immunoSEQ multiplex PCR. The sample yields around 150,000 clones, 85% to 90% seen once. The sequences come from peripheral blood, collected on day 0 of AZD1222 vaccination. The source is an adult in good health.

CDR3 loop: CASSFPGIPGELFF. The CDR3 DNA sequence: TGTGCCAGCAGCTTCCCAGGGATTCCCGGGGAGCTGTTTTTT. V is TRBV5-6 and J is TRBJ2-2; D is perhaps TRBD1 (5 bases). The CDR3 loop spans 14 amino acids. Trimming took off 2 bases at V and 6 bases at J, with 11 bases between the two ends. Germline CDR1 SGHDT, CDR2 YYEEEE.

This chain connects TRBV13 to TRBJ2-5; D call uncertain. Germline CDR1 reads PRHDT; CDR2 reads FYEKMQ (reference sequence). The CDR3 length is 14 residues. With 0 bases removed from V and 5 bases from J, the gap between germline ends came to 10 bases. Written as DNA, the CDR3 is TGTGCCAGCAGCTTAGGCCAAGGGTTCGAGACCCAGTACTTC. Amino acid sequence: CASSLGQGFETQYF.

There are a few counts of this clone. V gene TRBV9 combines with J gene TRBJ1-2, with 7 bases aligning to TRBD1. V was pared by 3 bases and J by 8 bases, with 4 bases of the junction left unmatched. This CDR3 contains 12 residues. CDR1 is SGDLS and CDR2 is YYNGEE in the germline V gene. CDR3 in amino acids: CASSDDRVGYTF. The CDR3 nucleotides read TGTGCCAGCAGCGACGACAGGGTCGGCTACACCTTC.

The chain couples TRBV28 to TRBJ2-7, with TRBD2 identical over 8 bases. Losses at the gene ends were 5 bases for V and 4 bases for J; bases not matched to a gene: 7. The CDR3 spans 14 residues. Germline V gives CDR1 MDHEN, CDR2 SYDVKM. CDR3 amino acids: CASSPGTRKYEQYF. CDR3 sequence (DNA): TGTGCCAGCAGTCCCGGGACTAGAAAGTACGAGCAGTACTTC.

The V and J genes are TRBV28 and TRBJ2-3; 10 nucleotides match TRBD2. The V and J ends lost 5 bases and 0 bases, in that order; junction bases with no gene match: 8. CDR1 and CDR2 from the germline V gene are MDHEN and SYDVKM. This CDR3 region has 17 residues. The CDR3 DNA is TGTGCCAGCAGTCCCCTTAGCGGGAGGCCCAGCACAGATACGCAGTATTTT. Its protein product is CASSPLSGRPSTDTQYF.

The CDR3 loop is CASSLEMTVLKEAFF. The CDR3 nucleotides are TGTGCCAGCAGCTTGGAAATGACCGTCTTAAAGGAAGCTTTCTTT. The rearrangement joins TRBV5-5 to TRBJ1-1, with D unclear. Per the germline V gene, CDR1 is SGHKS and CDR2 is YYEKEE (reference sequence). The CDR3 sequence is 15 residues long. V was shortened by 0 bases and J by 8 bases, with 17 bases between the two germline ends.

This chain uses TRBV27 with TRBJ1-2; D not resolved. The CDR3 spans 13 residues. Germline CDR1 is MNHEY and CDR2 is SMNVEV (reference sequence). V was trimmed by 6 bases and J by 5 bases, leaving 13 bases between them. The DNA of the CDR3 is TGTGCCAGCAGCCCTAGGATAGGTTATGGCTACACCTTC. Translation: CASSPRIGYGYTF.

This clone is a singleton in its sample. The genes are TRBV28 and TRBJ1-4, with 9 bases that match TRBD1. CDR1 is MDHEN, CDR2 SYDVKM, per germline. The junction had 4 bases not matched to a gene; V was cut back by 0 bases and J by 8 bases. The CDR3 sequence is 15 residues long. The CDR3 DNA reads as TGTGCCAGCAGTTTATGGGGGACAGGGCGGGAAAAACTGTTTTTT. This translates into CASSLWGTGREKLFF.

The genes are TRBV7-3 and TRBJ2-2, with D maybe TRBD1 (5 bases). The CDR3 is 17 residues long. Germline V gene lookup returns CDR1 SGHTA and CDR2 FQGTGA. The germline V and J ends were trimmed by 5 bases and 0 bases, with 16 bases remaining between them. The CDR3 loop reads CASSPDIIPSNTGELFF. The CDR3, as DNA: TGTGCCAGCAGCCCGGACATAATCCCGTCGAACACCGGGGAGCTGTTTTTT.

This clone turned up a few times. The chain employs TRBV4-2 and TRBJ1-1, with no clear D. The CDR3 has 13 residues. With 2 bases removed from V and 6 bases from J, the gap between germline ends came to 10 bases. The germline CDR1 and CDR2 sequences are LGHNA and YNFKEQ. The CDR3 protein is CASSQRVGSEAFF. DNA of the CDR3: TGTGCCAGCAGCCAAAGGGTCGGCTCTGAAGCTTTCTTT.

The chain uses TRBV6-6 and TRBJ1-5, with TRBD1 matching over 8 bases. This CDR3 is 13 amino acids long. V was clipped by 4 bases and J by 7 bases; unmatched bases: 3. The germline CDR1 and CDR2 sequences are MNHNY and SVGAGI (reference sequence). CDR3 DNA sequence: TGTGCCAGCAGTTCAGGGGGCGGGCAGCCCCAGCATTTT. This sequence encodes CASSSGGGQPQHF.

The V and J genes are TRBV24-1 and TRBJ2-3, with unresolved D. Trimming removed 3 bases at V and 1 base at J, with 13 bases between. Germline assignment: CDR1 KGHDR and CDR2 SFDVKD. The CDR3 length is 16 residues. The CDR3 protein is CATSDPDPSGTDTQYF. In nucleotides, the CDR3 is TGTGCCACCAGTGATCCCGACCCTTCTGGCACAGATACGCAGTATTTT.

The chain joins TRBV27 to TRBJ2-3; 12 bases line up with TRBD2. Germline V lookup: CDR1 MNHEY, CDR2 SMNVEV (reference sequence). The CDR3 is 17 amino acids. Germline trimming cut 5 bases from V and 4 bases from J; bases unmatched to any gene: 10. The chain's CDR3 is CASSRRRTSGTSDTQYF. The DNA of the CDR3 is TGTGCCAGCAGTAGGAGAAGGACTAGCGGGACCTCAGATACGCAGTATTTT.

This clone was picked up one time. This chain uses TRBV21-1 with TRBJ1-1. TRBV21-1 is described as a pseudogene. The CDR3 sequence is 13 residues long. This CDR3 is CASEWQKNTEAFF. The CDR3 coding sequence is TGTGCCAGCGAGTGGCAGAAGAACACTGAAGCTTTCTTT.

This clone was detected only once. This chain connects TRBV28 to TRBJ1-2, with D possibly TRBD1 on 6 matching bases. CDR1 and CDR2 (germline): MDHEN, SYDVKM. V was clipped by 7 bases and J by 7 bases, with 13 bases between them. This CDR3 spans 12 amino acids. For the CDR3, the DNA is TGTGCCAGCACCGGGGGCTCTTTTGGCTACACCTTC. Translating it yields CASTGGSFGYTF.

The chain employs TRBV5-6 and TRBJ1-5, with D possibly TRBD1 on 6 matching bases. Germline V gene lookup returns CDR1 SGHDT and CDR2 YYEEEE. CDR3 length equals 16 residues. Trimming shortened V by 1 base and J by 4 bases, and 15 bases separated the two germline ends. CDR3 loop: CASSLFGTSINQPQHF. The DNA for the CDR3 is TGTGCCAGCAGCTTGTTTGGGACATCTATTAATCAGCCCCAGCATTTT. Full variable domain (rest looked up from reference TRBV5-6 and TRBJ1-5): DAGVTQSPTHLIKTRGQQVTLRCSPKSGHDTVSWYQQALGQGPQFIFQYYEEEERQRGNFPDRFSGHQFPNYSSELNVNALLLGDSALYLCASSLFGTSINQPQHFGDGTRLSIL.

This rearrangement joins TRBV30 to TRBJ1-4; possibly TRBD1 for D (5 bases). V lost 3 bases, J lost 8 bases, and 19 bases lay in between. This CDR3 is built from 15 residues. CDR1 and CDR2 from the germline V gene are GTSNPN and SVGIG (reference sequence). The CDR3 sequence is CAWRATPGGMEKLFF. The CDR3 DNA reads as TGTGCCTGGAGAGCAACCCCCGGGGGGATGGAAAAACTGTTTTTT.